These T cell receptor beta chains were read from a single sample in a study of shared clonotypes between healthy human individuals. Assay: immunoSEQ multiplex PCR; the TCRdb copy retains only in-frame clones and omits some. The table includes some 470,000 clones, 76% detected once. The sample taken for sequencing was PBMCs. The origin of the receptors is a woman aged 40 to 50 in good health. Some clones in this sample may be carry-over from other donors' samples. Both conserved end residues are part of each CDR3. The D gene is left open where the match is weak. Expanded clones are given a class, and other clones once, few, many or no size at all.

CDR3: CASSLTPGEDTDTQYF
DNA: TGTGCCAGCAGTTTAACCCCGGGAGAGGACACAGATACGCAGTATTTT
length: 16
size: NA
J: TRBJ2-3
V: TRBV28
D: NA

CDR3: CASSSTGDPNEKLFF
DNA: TGTGCCAGCAGCTCGACAGGGGACCCTAATGAAAAACTGTTTTTT
length: 15
size: NA
J: TRBJ1-4
V: TRBV7-9
D: TRBD1

CDR3: CASSERSASTSTGELFF
DNA: TGCGCCAGCAGTGAAAGATCAGCCAGTACTAGCACCGGGGAGCTGTTTTTT
length: 17
size: NA
J: TRBJ2-2
V: TRBV6-1
D: NA

CDR3: CAWSQSFGTEAFF
DNA: TGTGCCTGGAGCCAGTCTTTCGGCACTGAAGCTTTCTTT
length: 13
size: NA
J: TRBJ1-1
V: TRBV30
D: NA

CDR3: CASSVGAGNEALF
DNA: NA
length: 13
size: few
J: TRBJ1-1
V: TRBV9
D: NA

CDR3: CASSLARSAGEQFF
DNA: TGTGCCAGCAGCTTAGCTCGGAGCGCGGGAGAGCAGTTCTTC
length: 14
size: NA
J: TRBJ2-1
V: TRBV7-2
D: NA

CDR3: CASSLEPTGYYEQYF
DNA: TGCGCCAGCAGCTTGGAACCGACAGGGTACTACGAGCAGTACTTC
length: 15
size: NA
J: TRBJ2-7
V: TRBV5-1
D: TRBD1

CDR3: CASSPRTGGDEQYF
DNA: TGCGCCAGCAGCCCTCGGACAGGGGGCGACGAGCAGTACTTC
length: 14
size: few
J: TRBJ2-7
V: TRBV5-1
D: TRBD1

CDR3: CATSRGNHRSSGNTIYF
DNA: TGTGCCACCAGCAGAGGCAACCACAGGAGCTCTGGAAACACCATATATTTT
length: 17
size: NA
J: TRBJ1-3
V: TRBV15
D: NA

CDR3: CASSLGMNTGELFF
DNA: TGTGCCAGCAGCTTAGGGATGAACACCGGGGAGCTGTTTTTT
length: 14
size: NA
J: TRBJ2-2
V: TRBV7-9
D: NA

CDR3: CASSQDLRVLAKNIQYF
DNA: TGTGCCAGCAGCCAAGATCTAAGGGTATTGGCCAAAAACATTCAGTACTTC
length: 17
size: NA
J: TRBJ2-4
V: TRBV4-2
D: NA

CDR3: CATSASGTSTDTQYF
DNA: TGTGCCACCAGCGCAAGCGGTACCAGCACAGATACGCAGTATTTT
length: 15
size: NA
J: TRBJ2-3
V: TRBV15
D: NA

CDR3: CASSTAQGFTTQYF
DNA: TGTGCCAGCAGCACAGCACAGGGGTTTACGACCCAGTACTTC
length: 14
size: NA
J: TRBJ2-5
V: TRBV11-2
D: TRBD1

CDR3: CASSLDSVVGTDTQYF
DNA: TGTGCCAGCAGCTTAGATTCAGTAGTGGGCACAGATACGCAGTATTTT
length: 16
size: NA
J: TRBJ2-3
V: TRBV7-6
D: NA

CDR3: CASSIGDRATSEAFF
DNA: TGTGCCAGTAGTATAGGCGACAGGGCTACTAGTGAAGCTTTCTTT
length: 15
size: NA
J: TRBJ1-1
V: TRBV19
D: TRBD1

CDR3: CASGKGLAGVEQYF
DNA: TGTGCCAGCGGAAAGGGACTAGCGGGAGTTGAGCAGTACTTC
length: 14
size: many
J: TRBJ2-7
V: TRBV28
D: TRBD2

CDR3: CSADSPYEQYF
DNA: TGCAGTGCTGACAGTCCCTACGAGCAGTACTTC
length: 11
size: NA
J: TRBJ2-7
V: TRBV20-1
D: NA

CDR3: CASTSSTGVGANVLTF
DNA: TGTGCCAGCACCTCCTCTACAGGGGTCGGGGCCAACGTCCTGACTTTC
length: 16
size: NA
J: TRBJ2-6
V: TRBV27
D: TRBD1

CDR3: CASTLRQVNYGYTF
DNA: TGTGCCAGCACGCTTCGACAGGTTAACTATGGCTACACCTTC
length: 14
size: few
J: TRBJ1-2
V: TRBV6-1
D: NA

CDR3: CAISAGESYEQYF
DNA: TGTGCCATCAGTGCTGGCGAGTCCTACGAGCAGTACTTC
length: 13
size: once
J: TRBJ2-7
V: TRBV10-3
D: NA

CDR3: CSVLGWASSYEQYF
DNA: TGCAGCGTTTTGGGTTGGGCCTCCTCCTACGAGCAGTACTTC
length: 14
size: NA
J: TRBJ2-7
V: TRBV29-1
D: NA

CDR3: CASSAHYGAGLGTEAFF
DNA: TGTGCCAGCAGTGCCCATTACGGGGCAGGGTTGGGTACTGAAGCTTTCTTT
length: 17
size: NA
J: TRBJ1-1
V: TRBV6-4
D: NA

CDR3: CASSRGNEKLFF
DNA: TGTGCCAGCAGTCGGGGAAATGAAAAACTGTTTTTT
length: 12
size: NA
J: TRBJ1-4
V: TRBV6-5
D: NA

CDR3: CAISDPSGRAVGETQYF
DNA: TGTGCCATCAGTGACCCTAGCGGGAGGGCCGTGGGAGAGACCCAGTACTTC
length: 17
size: NA
J: TRBJ2-5
V: TRBV10-3
D: TRBD2

CDR3: CASSDLPGQGAHEQYF
DNA: TGTGCCAGCAGTGACCTCCCGGGACAGGGGGCGCATGAGCAGTACTTC
length: 16
size: NA
J: TRBJ2-7
V: TRBV6-1
D: TRBD1

CDR3: CASSISGGTNEKLFF
DNA: TGTGCCAGTAGTATAAGCGGTGGAACTAATGAAAAACTGTTTTTT
length: 15
size: many
J: TRBJ1-4
V: TRBV19
D: NA

CDR3: CASSLLAENNEQFF
DNA: TGCGCCAGCAGCTTGTTGGCCGAGAACAATGAGCAGTTCTTC
length: 14
size: few
J: TRBJ2-1
V: TRBV5-1
D: NA

CDR3: CASSLAVPGPGSEQFF
DNA: TGTGCCAGCAGCTTAGCGGTCCCGGGCCCAGGGAGTGAGCAGTTCTTC
length: 16
size: NA
J: TRBJ2-1
V: TRBV7-9
D: NA

CDR3: CASSEPGNEAFF
DNA: TGTGCCAGCAGCGAACCAGGGAATGAAGCTTTCTTT
length: 12
size: NA
J: TRBJ1-1
V: TRBV25-1
D: NA